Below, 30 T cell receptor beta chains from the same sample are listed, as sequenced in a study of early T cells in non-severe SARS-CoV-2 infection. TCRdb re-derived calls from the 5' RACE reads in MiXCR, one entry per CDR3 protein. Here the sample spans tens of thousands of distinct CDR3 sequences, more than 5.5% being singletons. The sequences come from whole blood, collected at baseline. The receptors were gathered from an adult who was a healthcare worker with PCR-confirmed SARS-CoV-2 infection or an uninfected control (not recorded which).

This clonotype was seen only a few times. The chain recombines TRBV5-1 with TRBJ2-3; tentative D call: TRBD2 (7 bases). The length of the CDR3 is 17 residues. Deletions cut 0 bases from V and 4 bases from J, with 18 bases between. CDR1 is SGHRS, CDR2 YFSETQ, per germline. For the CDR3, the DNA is TGCGCCAGCAGCTTGGCCGGAACGGGGGGCTCCGCAGATACGCAGTATTTT. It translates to CASSLAGTGGSADTQYF.

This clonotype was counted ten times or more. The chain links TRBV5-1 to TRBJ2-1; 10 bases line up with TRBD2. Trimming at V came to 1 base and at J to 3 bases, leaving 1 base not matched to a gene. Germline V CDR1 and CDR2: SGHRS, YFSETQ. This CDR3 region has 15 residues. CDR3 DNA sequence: TGCGCCAGCAGCTTGACTAGCGGGATCTACAATGAGCAGTTCTTC. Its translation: CASSLTSGIYNEQFF.

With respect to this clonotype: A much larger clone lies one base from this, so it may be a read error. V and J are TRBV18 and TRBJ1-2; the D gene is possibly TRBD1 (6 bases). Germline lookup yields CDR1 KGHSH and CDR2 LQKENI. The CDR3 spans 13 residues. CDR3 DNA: TGTACCAGCTCTCCTGGACAGAAAGGTGGCTACACCTTC. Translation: CTSSPGQKGGYTF.

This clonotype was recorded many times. CDR3 nucleotides: TGCAGCGTTGTGGCGGGGGCTCCCGATCAGCCCCAGCATTTT. Amino acid sequence: CSVVAGAPDQPQHF. The rearrangement links TRBV29-1 to TRBJ1-5; TRBD1 is a possible D gene (6 bases). Germline values: CDR1 SQVTM, CDR2 ANQGSEA. Trimming cost V 4 bases and J 5 bases, with 15 bases left between them. The CDR3 runs 14 residues. Full variable domain (outside the CDR3, taken from reference TRBV29-1 and TRBJ1-5): SAVISQKPSRDICQRGTSLTIQCQVDSQVTMMFWYRQQPGQSLTLIATANQGSEATYESGFVIDKFPISRPNLTFSTLTVSNMSPEDSSIYLCSVVAGAPDQPQHFGDGTRLSIL.

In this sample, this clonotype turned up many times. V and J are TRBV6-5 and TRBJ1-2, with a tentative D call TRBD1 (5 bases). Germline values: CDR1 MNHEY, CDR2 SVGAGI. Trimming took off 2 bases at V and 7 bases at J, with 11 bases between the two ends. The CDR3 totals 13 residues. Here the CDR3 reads CASSYNGGVGYTF. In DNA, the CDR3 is TGTGCCAGCAGTTACAATGGGGGAGTTGGCTACACCTTC.

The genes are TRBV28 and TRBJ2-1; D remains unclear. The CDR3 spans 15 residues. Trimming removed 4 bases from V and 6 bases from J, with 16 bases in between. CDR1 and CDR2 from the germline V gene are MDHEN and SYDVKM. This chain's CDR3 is CASSSTPTTTNEQFF. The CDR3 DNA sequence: TGTGCCAGCAGTTCGACCCCCACTACAACCAATGAGCAGTTCTTC.

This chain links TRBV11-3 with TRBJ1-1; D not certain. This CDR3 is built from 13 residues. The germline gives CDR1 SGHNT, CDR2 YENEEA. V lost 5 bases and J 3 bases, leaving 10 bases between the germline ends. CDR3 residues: CASSLEIDTEAFF. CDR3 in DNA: TGTGCCAGCAGCCTCGAAATAGACACTGAAGCTTTCTTT.

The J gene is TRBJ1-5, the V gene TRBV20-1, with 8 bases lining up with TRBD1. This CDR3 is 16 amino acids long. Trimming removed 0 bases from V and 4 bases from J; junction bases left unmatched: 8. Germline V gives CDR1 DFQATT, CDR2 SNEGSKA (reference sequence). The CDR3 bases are TGCAGTGCTAGAGATTCTACGGGGACAGGTAATCAGCCCCAGCATTTT. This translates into CSARDSTGTGNQPQHF.

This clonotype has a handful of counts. The CDR3 spells CASTSGRAYEQYF. The CDR3 nucleotides are TGTGCCAGCACTAGCGGGAGGGCCTACGAGCAGTACTTC. The chain joins TRBV6-2 or TRBV6-3 to TRBJ2-7; 12 bases are shared with TRBD2. The CDR3 totals 13 residues. From germline, CDR1 is MNHEY and CDR2 SVGEGT. The J segment lost 2 bases and the V segment lost 7 bases, leaving 0 bases of the junction unmatched.

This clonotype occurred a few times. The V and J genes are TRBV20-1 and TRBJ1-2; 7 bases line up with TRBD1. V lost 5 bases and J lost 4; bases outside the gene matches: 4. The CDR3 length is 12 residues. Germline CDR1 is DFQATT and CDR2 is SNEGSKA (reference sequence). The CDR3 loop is CSALGQLYGYTF. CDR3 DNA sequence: TGCAGTGCTTTGGGACAGCTCTATGGCTACACCTTC.

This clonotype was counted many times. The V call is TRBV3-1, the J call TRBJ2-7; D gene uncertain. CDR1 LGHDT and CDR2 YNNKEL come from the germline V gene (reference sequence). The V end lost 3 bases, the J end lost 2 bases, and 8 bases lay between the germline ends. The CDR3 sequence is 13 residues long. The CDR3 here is CASSQGTTYEQYF. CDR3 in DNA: TGTGCCAGCAGCCAGGGAACCACCTACGAGCAGTACTTC.

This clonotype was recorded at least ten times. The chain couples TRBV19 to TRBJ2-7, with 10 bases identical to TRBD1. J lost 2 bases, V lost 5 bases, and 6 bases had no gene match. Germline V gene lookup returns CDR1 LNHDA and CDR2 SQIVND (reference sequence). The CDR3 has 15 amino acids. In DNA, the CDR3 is TGTGCCAGTAGTTTAGCCGGGACAGGGGCCTACGAGCAGTACTTC. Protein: CASSLAGTGAYEQYF.

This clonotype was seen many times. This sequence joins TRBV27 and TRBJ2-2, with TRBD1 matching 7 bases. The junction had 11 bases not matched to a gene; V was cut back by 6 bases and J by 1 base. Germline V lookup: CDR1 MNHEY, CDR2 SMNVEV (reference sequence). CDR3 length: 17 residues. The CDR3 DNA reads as TGTGCCAGCAGACCCCGCCCGACAGGGCTGAACACCGGGGAGCTGTTTTTT. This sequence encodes CASRPRPTGLNTGELFF.

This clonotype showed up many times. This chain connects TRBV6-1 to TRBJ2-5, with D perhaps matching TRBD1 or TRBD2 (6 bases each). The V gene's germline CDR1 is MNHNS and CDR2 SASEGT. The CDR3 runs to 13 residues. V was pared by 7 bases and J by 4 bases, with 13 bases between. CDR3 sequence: CASTAGEAETQYF. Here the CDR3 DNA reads TGTGCCAGCACGGCAGGGGAGGCAGAGACCCAGTACTTC.

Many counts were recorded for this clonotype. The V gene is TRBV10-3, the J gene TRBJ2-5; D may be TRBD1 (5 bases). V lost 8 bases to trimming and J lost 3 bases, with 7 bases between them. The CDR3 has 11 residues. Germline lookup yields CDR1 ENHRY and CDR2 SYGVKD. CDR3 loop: CAIGAEETQYF. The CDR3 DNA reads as TGTGCCATCGGGGCAGAAGAGACCCAGTACTTC.

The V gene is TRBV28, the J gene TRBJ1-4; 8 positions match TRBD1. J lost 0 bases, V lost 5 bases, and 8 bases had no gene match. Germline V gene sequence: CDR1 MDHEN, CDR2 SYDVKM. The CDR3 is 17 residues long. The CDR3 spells CASSLHQGAATNEKLFF. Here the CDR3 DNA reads TGTGCCAGCAGTCTCCATCAGGGGGCCGCAACTAATGAAAAACTGTTTTTT.

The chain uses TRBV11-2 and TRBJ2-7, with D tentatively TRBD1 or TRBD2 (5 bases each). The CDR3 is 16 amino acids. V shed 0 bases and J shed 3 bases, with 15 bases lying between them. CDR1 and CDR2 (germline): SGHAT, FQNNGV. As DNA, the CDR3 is TGTGCCAGCAGCTTAGACCCCGTGGGACGATACTACGAGCAGTACTTC. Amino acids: CASSLDPVGRYYEQYF.

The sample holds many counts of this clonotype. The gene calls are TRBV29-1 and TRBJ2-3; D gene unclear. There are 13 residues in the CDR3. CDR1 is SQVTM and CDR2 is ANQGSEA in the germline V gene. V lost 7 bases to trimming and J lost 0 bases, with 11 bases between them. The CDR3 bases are TGCAGCGCTAAGGGCCCTAGCACAGATACGCAGTATTTT. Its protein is CSAKGPSTDTQYF.

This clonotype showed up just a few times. CDR3 nucleotide sequence: TGTGCCAGCAGCTTGGAGAGCTCCTATAATTCACCCCTCCACTTT. As protein: CASSLESSYNSPLHF. This sequence joins TRBV5-5 and TRBJ1-6; the D is unclear. Trimming shortened V by 0 bases and J by 0 bases, and 4 bases separated the two germline ends. This CDR3 has 15 amino acids. Germline V lookup: CDR1 SGHKS, CDR2 YYEKEE (reference sequence).

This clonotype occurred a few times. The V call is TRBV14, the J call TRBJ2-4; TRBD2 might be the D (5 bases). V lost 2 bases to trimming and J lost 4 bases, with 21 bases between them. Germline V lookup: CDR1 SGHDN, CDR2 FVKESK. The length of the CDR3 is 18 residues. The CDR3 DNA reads TGTGCCAGCAGCCAAACGACGGGAAGGAACCTTGGGAAAAACATTCAGTACTTC. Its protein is CASSQTTGRNLGKNIQYF.

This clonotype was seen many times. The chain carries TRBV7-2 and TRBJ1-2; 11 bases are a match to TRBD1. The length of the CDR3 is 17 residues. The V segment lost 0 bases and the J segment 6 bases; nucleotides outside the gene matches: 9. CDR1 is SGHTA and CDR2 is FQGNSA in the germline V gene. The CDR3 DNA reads TGTGCCAGCAGCTTAGCCACACACAGGACAGGGGGCCATGGCTACACCTTC. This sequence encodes CASSLATHRTGGHGYTF.

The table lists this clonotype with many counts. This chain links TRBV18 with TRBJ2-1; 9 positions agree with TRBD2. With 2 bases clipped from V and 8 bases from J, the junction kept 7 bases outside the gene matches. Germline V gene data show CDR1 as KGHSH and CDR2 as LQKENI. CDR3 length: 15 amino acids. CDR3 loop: CASSPKAGGGDEQFF. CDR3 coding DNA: TGTGCCAGCTCACCAAAGGCGGGAGGGGGCGATGAGCAGTTCTTC.

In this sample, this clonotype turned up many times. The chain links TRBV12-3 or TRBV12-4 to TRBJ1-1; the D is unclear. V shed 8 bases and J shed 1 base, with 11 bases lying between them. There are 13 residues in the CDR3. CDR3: CASLLGGNTEAFF. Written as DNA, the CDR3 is TGTGCCAGCCTTCTTGGCGGGAACACTGAAGCTTTCTTT.

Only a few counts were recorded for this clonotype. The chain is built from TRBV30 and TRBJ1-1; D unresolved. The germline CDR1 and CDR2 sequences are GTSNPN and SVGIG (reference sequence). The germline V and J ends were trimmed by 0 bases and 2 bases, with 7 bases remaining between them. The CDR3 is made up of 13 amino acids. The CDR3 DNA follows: TGTGCCTGGAGTGTACTTGATAACACTGAAGCTTTCTTT. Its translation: CAWSVLDNTEAFF. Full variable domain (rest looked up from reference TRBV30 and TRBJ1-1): SQTIHQWPATLVQPVGSPLSLECTVEGTSNPNLYWYRQAAGRGLQLLFYSVGIGQISSEVPQNLSASRPQDRQFILSSKKLLLSDSGFYLCAWSVLDNTEAFFGQGTRLTVV.

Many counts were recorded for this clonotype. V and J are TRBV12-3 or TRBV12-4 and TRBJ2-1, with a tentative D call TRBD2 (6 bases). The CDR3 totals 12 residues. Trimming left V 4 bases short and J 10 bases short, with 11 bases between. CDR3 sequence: CASSSRRGEQFF. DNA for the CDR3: TGTGCCAGCAGTTCAAGGAGGGGCGAGCAGTTCTTC.

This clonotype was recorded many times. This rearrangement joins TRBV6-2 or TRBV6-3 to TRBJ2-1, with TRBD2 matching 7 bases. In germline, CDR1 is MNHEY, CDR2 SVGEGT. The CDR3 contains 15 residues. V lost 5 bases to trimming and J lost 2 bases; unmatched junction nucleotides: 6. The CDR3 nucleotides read TGTGCCAGCAGTGCCTCTGGGACTACCTACAATGAGCAGTTCTTC. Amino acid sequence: CASSASGTTYNEQFF.

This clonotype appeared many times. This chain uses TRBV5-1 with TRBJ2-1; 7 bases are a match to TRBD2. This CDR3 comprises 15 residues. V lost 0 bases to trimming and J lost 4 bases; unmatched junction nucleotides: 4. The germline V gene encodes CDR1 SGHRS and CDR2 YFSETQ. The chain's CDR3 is CASSLVSSGYNEQFF. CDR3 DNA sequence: TGCGCCAGCAGCTTGGTATCTAGCGGATACAATGAGCAGTTCTTC.

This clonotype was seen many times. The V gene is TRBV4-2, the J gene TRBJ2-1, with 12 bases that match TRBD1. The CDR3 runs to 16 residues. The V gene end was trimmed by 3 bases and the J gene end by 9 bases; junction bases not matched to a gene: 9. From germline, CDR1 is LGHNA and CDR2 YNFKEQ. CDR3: CASSQNRDRGRGEQFF. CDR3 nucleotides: TGTGCCAGCAGCCAGAACCGGGACAGGGGGCGAGGTGAGCAGTTCTTC.

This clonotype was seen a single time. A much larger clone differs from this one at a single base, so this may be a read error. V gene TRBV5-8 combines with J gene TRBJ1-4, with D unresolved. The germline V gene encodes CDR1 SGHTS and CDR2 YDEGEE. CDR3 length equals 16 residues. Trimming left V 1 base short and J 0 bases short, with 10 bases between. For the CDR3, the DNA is TGTGCCAGCAGCTTGACATGCGATACAACTAATGAAAAACTGTTTTTT. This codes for CASSLTCDTTNEKLFF.

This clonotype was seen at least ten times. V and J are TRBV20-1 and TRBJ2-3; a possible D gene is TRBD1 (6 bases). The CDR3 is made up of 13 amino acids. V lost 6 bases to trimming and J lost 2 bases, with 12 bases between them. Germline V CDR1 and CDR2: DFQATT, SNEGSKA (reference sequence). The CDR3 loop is CSARGSYTDTQYF. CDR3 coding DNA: TGCAGTGCAAGGGGGTCTTACACAGATACGCAGTATTTT.